Listed below are T cell receptor beta chains from one sample, sequenced in a study of T cell responses to AZD1222 COVID-19 vaccine. Sequencing used immunoSEQ multiplex PCR; TCRdb keeps in-frame clones, though not all of them. The sample lists 150,000 to 200,000 clones; approximately 91% were seen once. Sequenced material: peripheral blood, taken 28 days after the second AZD1222 dose. Receptor source: an adult who received the AZD1222 COVID-19 vaccine. CDR3s include the opening cysteine and the closing phenylalanine or tryptophan. The D gene is left open where the match is weak. Clone size is not always given. Where it is, it says once, few, many or a class for expanded clones.

CDR3 protein: CASSTSGGPYNEQFF; CDR3 DNA: TGTGCCAGCAGTACATCGGGGGGACCCTACAATGAGCAGTTCTTC; J gene: TRBJ2-1; V gene: TRBV2; D gene: TRBD2; clone size: .
CDR3 protein: CASSVEPESSGANVLTF; CDR3 DNA: TGTGCCAGCAGCGTAGAGCCAGAGAGCTCTGGGGCCAACGTCCTGACTTTC; J gene: TRBJ2-6; V gene: TRBV9; D gene: .; clone size: .
CDR3 protein: CASSPREGETQYF; CDR3 DNA: TGTGCCAGCAGCCCCAGAGAGGGAGAGACCCAGTACTTC; J gene: TRBJ2-5; V gene: TRBV11-2; D gene: .; clone size: .
CDR3 protein: CASSLYNEQFF; CDR3 DNA: TGCGCCAGCAGCTTATACAATGAGCAGTTCTTC; J gene: TRBJ2-1; V gene: TRBV5-1; D gene: .; clone size: .
CDR3 protein: CASSIAGIARANEQFF; CDR3 DNA: TGTGCCAGTAGTATAGCGGGAATAGCGCGGGCCAATGAGCAGTTCTTC; J gene: TRBJ2-1; V gene: TRBV19; D gene: .; clone size: .
CDR3 protein: CASSYGGGSNQPQHF; CDR3 DNA: TGTGCCAGCAGTTACGGAGGGGGTAGCAATCAGCCCCAGCATTTT; J gene: TRBJ1-5; V gene: TRBV6-6; D gene: .; clone size: .
CDR3 protein: CASSSGLAGKGAQYF; CDR3 DNA: TGTGCCAGCAGCTCAGGACTAGCGGGGAAAGGGGCCCAGTACTTC; J gene: TRBJ2-5; V gene: TRBV7-3; D gene: TRBD2; clone size: .
CDR3 protein: CASSFIRDRASTEAFF; CDR3 DNA: TGTGCCAGCAGCTTTATTCGGGACAGGGCGAGCACTGAAGCTTTCTTT; J gene: TRBJ1-1; V gene: TRBV7-2; D gene: TRBD1; clone size: .
CDR3 protein: CASSRLGTDYNSPLHF; CDR3 DNA: TGTGCCAGCAGCCGACTAGGGACAGACTATAATTCACCCCTCCACTTT; J gene: TRBJ1-6; V gene: TRBV3-1/TRBV3-2; D gene: TRBD1; clone size: few
CDR3 protein: CATGDPPNTQYF; CDR3 DNA: TGTGCCACCGGGGACCCACCCAATACGCAGTATTTT; J gene: TRBJ2-3; V gene: TRBV9; D gene: .; clone size: .
CDR3 protein: CASSPTGDVYQPQHF; CDR3 DNA: TGTGCCAGCAGCCCGACTGGGGATGTCTATCAGCCCCAGCATTTT; J gene: TRBJ1-5; V gene: TRBV4-2; D gene: .; clone size: .
CDR3 protein: CASSVVGLASGELFF; CDR3 DNA: TGTGCCAGCAGCGTAGTAGGACTAGCGTCCGGGGAGCTGTTTTTT; J gene: TRBJ2-2; V gene: TRBV9; D gene: TRBD2; clone size: .
CDR3 protein: CASSRELANNEQFF; CDR3 DNA: TGTGCCAGCAGCCGAGAACTAGCAAACAATGAGCAGTTCTTC; J gene: TRBJ2-1; V gene: TRBV7-8; D gene: .; clone size: .
CDR3 protein: CAWSVATLGGYTF; CDR3 DNA: TGTGCCTGGAGTGTTGCGACCCTAGGGGGCTACACCTTC; J gene: TRBJ1-2; V gene: TRBV30; D gene: .; clone size: .
CDR3 protein: CASTRYNEQFF; CDR3 DNA: TGTGCCAGCACCAGGTACAATGAGCAGTTCTTC; J gene: TRBJ2-1; V gene: TRBV12-3/TRBV12-4; D gene: .; clone size: .
CDR3 protein: CSVNGGEIYEQYF; CDR3 DNA: TGCAGCGTAAACGGTGGGGAAATCTACGAGCAGTACTTC; J gene: TRBJ2-7; V gene: TRBV29-1; D gene: .; clone size: .
CDR3 protein: CSAQGPWRPLF; CDR3 DNA: TGCAGTGCTCAGGGACCGTGGAGGCCTCTCTTT; J gene: TRBJ1-1; V gene: TRBV20-1; D gene: .; clone size: .
CDR3 protein: CASRYSGSVEFF; CDR3 DNA: TGTGCCAGCAGATATAGCGGGAGCGTTGAATTCTTC; J gene: TRBJ2-1; V gene: TRBV6-5; D gene: TRBD2; clone size: .
CDR3 protein: CASSLANQPQHF; CDR3 DNA: TGTGCCAGCAGCTTAGCTAATCAGCCCCAGCATTTT; J gene: TRBJ1-5; V gene: TRBV7-2; D gene: .; clone size: .